The entry below describes one T cell receptor (beta chain). Its target is unknown. The junction departs from the called germline gene at one end, perhaps through a read error. The data were obtained in a study of CD8 T cell repertoires and HIV-1 epitope variants. Across the whole study: Separate wells received one of Twenty-five Gag or Nef variant peptides. An uncultured baseline aliquot held 1M T cells.

Assay used: immunoSEQ multiplex PCR; TCRdb lists only in-frame clones, some missing. The sample has about 4,900 clones; around 69% are singletons. Germline V gene data show CDR1 as PRHDT and CDR2 as FYEKMQ (reference sequence). This CDR3 region has 16 residues. Material: cultured CD8+ T cells derived from PBMCs. The chain joins TRBV13 to TRBJ1-2, with D unclear. This sequence was found in a male donor with HIV. In DNA form, the CDR3 reads TGCGCCAGCAGCCAAGATCCCCCAGACTTGGACTATGGCTACACCTTC. As protein: CASSQDPPDLDYGYTF.